The next 12 T cell receptor beta chains were all read from a single sample in a study of STAT5B mutations in CD4+ large granular lymphocyte leukemia. TCRdb keeps only in-frame clones here, not all; method: immunoSEQ multiplex PCR. The repertoire holds roughly 48,000 clones, with about 70% as singletons. Material: CD4+ T cells from blood buffy coats. These receptors all stem from a human donor in good health.

As to this clone: The same CDR3 arises from other DNA sequences in this sample as well. The chain has TRBV7-2 and TRBJ1-1, with D tentatively TRBD1 (5 bases). Looked up from germline, CDR1 is SGHTA and CDR2 is FQGNSA. The CDR3 contains 16 residues. With 4 bases removed from V and 0 bases from J, the gap between germline ends came to 15 bases. CDR3 bases: TGTGCCAGCAGCTCGCCGGGACGCATCATGAACACTGAAGCTTTCTTT. Translating gives CASSSPGRIMNTEAFF. Full variable domain (remainder filled in from reference TRBV7-2 and TRBJ1-1): GAGVSQSPSNKVTEKGKDVELRCDPISGHTALYWYRQSLGQGLEFLIYFQGNSAPDKSGLPSDRFSAERTGGSVSTLTIQRTQQEDSAVYLCASSSPGRIMNTEAFFGQGTRLTVV.

The chain carries TRBV7-9 and TRBJ1-4, with 7 bases lining up with TRBD1. The CDR3 loop spans 15 amino acids. CDR1 and CDR2 (germline): SEHNR, FQNEAQ (reference sequence). Trimming removed 2 bases from V and 4 bases from J; junction bases left unmatched: 4. The CDR3: CASSLNTGVNEKLFF. CDR3 coding DNA: TGTGCCAGCAGCTTAAATACAGGGGTTAATGAAAAACTGTTTTTT.

V usage is TRBV6-6 and J usage is TRBJ2-1; TRBD2 matches at 9 bases. The V segment lost 7 bases and the J segment 6 bases; nucleotides outside the gene matches: 4. The CDR3 runs to 13 residues. Germline V CDR1 and CDR2: MNHNY, SVGAGI (reference sequence). CDR3 residues: CASTRGGANEQFF. The CDR3 DNA is TGTGCCAGCACCCGCGGGGGGGCCAATGAGCAGTTCTTC.

The chain links TRBV7-2 to TRBJ2-3, with 8 nucleotides matching TRBD2. CDR1 and CDR2 from the germline V gene are SGHTA and FQGNSA. This CDR3 is 14 amino acids long. Germline trimming cut 0 bases from V and 4 bases from J; bases unmatched to any gene: 0. CDR3 sequence: CASSLASGADTQYF. In nucleotides, the CDR3 is TGTGCCAGCAGCTTAGCTAGCGGGGCAGATACGCAGTATTTT.

This chain connects TRBV2 to TRBJ1-1; the match to TRBD1 covers 7 bases. Germline loops: CDR1 SNHLY, CDR2 FYNNEI. Trimming took 6 bases from V and 6 from J; bases not matched to a gene: 10. This CDR3 contains 14 residues. CDR3 bases: TGTGCCAGCAGACTCGGGCAGGGGGGACCTGAAGCTTTCTTT. Residues: CASRLGQGGPEAFF.

This chain uses TRBV21-1 with TRBJ1-1; the table calls TRBD1, which could not be checked here. TRBV21-1 has pseudogene status. CDR3 length: 17 residues. Here the CDR3 DNA reads TGTGCCAGCAGCAAAGCCCAGGGGGACAGTAAGAACACTGAAGCTTTCTTT. Its protein is CASSKAQGDSKNTEAFF.

In this sample, this clone turned up a few times. J is TRBJ2-6 and V is TRBV5-5, with D perhaps matching TRBD2 (5 bases). This CDR3 spans 15 amino acids. Between the trimmed V and J ends, which lost 0 bases and 2 bases, there was a span of 6 bases. Looked up from germline, CDR1 is SGHKS and CDR2 is YYEKEE (reference sequence). This CDR3 reads CASSLAGAGANVLTF. The DNA for the CDR3 is TGTGCCAGCAGCTTGGCCGGGGCTGGGGCCAACGTCCTGACTTTC.

In this sample, this clone turned up once. V gene TRBV28 combines with J gene TRBJ2-5; TRBD1 aligns across 7 bases. The CDR3 runs to 13 residues. The germline CDR1 and CDR2 sequences are MDHEN and SYDVKM. The junction had 5 bases not matched to a gene; V was cut back by 6 bases and J by 4 bases. DNA for the CDR3: TGTGCCAGCAGATCGACAGGGACAGAGACCCAGTACTTC. Protein: CASRSTGTETQYF.

To note about this clone: Its ends do not fully match the called genes, so a read error is possible. The genes are TRBV5-1 and TRBJ1-2, with D uncertain. Germline V gives CDR1 SGHRS, CDR2 YFSETQ. The CDR3 sequence is 9 residues long. The CDR3 DNA is TGCGCCAGCACCTTGTGCTACACCTTC. Amino acids: CASTLCYTF.

The J gene is TRBJ2-3, the V gene TRBV18; D is ambiguous. The V gene lost 1 base and the J gene lost 0 bases, with 17 bases spanning the gap. CDR1 and CDR2 from the germline V gene are KGHSH and LQKENI. The CDR3 has 18 amino acids. Here the CDR3 DNA reads TGTGCCAGCTCACCACGTCCCTCGGACGGTTCTAGCACAGATACGCAGTATTTT. Residues: CASSPRPSDGSSTDTQYF.

The V gene is TRBV9, the J gene TRBJ2-3; no clear D. This CDR3 is built from 14 residues. Looked up from germline, CDR1 is SGDLS and CDR2 is YYNGEE. The germline V and J ends were trimmed by 6 bases and 2 bases, with 13 bases remaining between them. The CDR3 is CASTRADHTDTQYF. The CDR3 nucleotides read TGTGCCAGCACTAGGGCGGACCACACAGATACGCAGTATTTT.

As to this clone: The same CDR3 also results from other DNA sequences found in this sample. The J gene is TRBJ1-1, the V gene TRBV5-1; D is possibly TRBD1 (5 bases). Trimming left V 0 bases short and J 2 bases short, with 8 bases between. CDR3 length: 14 residues. Germline CDR1 and CDR2: SGHRS and YFSETQ. The CDR3 DNA reads as TGCGCCAGCAGCTTGGGGGGGGTTAACACTGAAGCTTTCTTT. Its translation is CASSLGGVNTEAFF.